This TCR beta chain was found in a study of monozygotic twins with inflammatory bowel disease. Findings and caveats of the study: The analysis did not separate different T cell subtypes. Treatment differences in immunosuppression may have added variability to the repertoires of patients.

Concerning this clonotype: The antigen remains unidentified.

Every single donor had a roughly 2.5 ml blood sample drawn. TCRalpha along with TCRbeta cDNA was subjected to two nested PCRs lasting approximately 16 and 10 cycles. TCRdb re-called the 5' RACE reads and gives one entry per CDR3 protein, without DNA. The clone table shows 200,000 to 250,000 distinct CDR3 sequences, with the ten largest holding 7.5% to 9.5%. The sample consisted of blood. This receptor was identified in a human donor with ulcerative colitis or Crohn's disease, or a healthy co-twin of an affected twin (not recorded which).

This CDR3 reads CASSEIGSSNYGYTF. V gene TRBV25-1 combines with J gene TRBJ1-2. The CDR3 covers 15 residues. Germline CDR1 and CDR2: MGHDK and SYGVNS.